The clone carrying this T cell receptor beta chain was counted only a few times. The CDR3 length is 14 residues. Trimming stripped 4 bases from V and 4 bases from J, with 13 bases between. Germline CDR1 reads SGHNT; CDR2 reads YENEEA. The sample belongs to a study of blood T cell repertoires in COVID-19. The authors' processing: Reference gene primer amplification yielded estimated nucleated cell counts. The protocol was immunoSEQ multiplex PCR, while the TCRdb copy is restricted to in-frame clones and leaves out a portion. V, J and clone size reflect that table, while D and trimming were determined from the DNA. The sample includes more than 55,000 clones, about 77% of them seen just once.

Sequencing was carried out using peripheral blood. The origin of this receptor is a man older than 75 with active or convalescent COVID-19. The chain has TRBV11-3 and TRBJ2-5, with D perhaps TRBD2 (6 bases). The CDR3 loop reads CASSSREGGETQYF. DNA of the CDR3: TGTGCCAGCAGCTCCCGAGAGGGAGGAGAGACCCAGTACTTC.